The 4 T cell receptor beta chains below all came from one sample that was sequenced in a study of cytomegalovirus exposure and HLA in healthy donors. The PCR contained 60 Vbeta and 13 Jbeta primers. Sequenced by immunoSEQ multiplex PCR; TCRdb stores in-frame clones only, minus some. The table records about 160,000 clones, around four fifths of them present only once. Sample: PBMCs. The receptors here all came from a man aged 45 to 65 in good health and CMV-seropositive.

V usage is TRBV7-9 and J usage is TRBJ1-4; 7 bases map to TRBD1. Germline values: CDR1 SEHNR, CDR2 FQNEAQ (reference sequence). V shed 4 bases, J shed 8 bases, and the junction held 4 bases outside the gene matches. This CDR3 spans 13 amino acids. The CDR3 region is CASSYRGSEKLFF. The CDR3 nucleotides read TGTGCCAGCAGCTACAGGGGTTCGGAAAAACTGTTTTTT.

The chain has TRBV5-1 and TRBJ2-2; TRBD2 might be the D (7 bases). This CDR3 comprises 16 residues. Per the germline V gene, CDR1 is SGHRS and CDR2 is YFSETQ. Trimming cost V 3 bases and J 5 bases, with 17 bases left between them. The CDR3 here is CASSSQRGGGTGELFF. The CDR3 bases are TGCGCCAGCAGCTCTCAAAGGGGGGGCGGAACCGGGGAGCTGTTTTTT.

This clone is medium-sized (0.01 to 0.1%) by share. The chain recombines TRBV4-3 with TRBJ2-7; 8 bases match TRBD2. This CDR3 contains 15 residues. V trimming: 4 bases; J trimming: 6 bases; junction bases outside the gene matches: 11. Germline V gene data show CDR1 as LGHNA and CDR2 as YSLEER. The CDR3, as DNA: TGCGCCAGCAGCCCTGGCGGGAGGCCCCCAACCGAGCAGTACTTC. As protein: CASSPGGRPPTEQYF.

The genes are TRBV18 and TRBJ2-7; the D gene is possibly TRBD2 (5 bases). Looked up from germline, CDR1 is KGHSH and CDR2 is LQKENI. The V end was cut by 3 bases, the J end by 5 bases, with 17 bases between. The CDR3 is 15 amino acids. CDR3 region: CASSPVGARAHEQYF. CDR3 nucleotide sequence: TGTGCCAGCTCACCGGTGGGAGCTAGGGCCCACGAGCAGTACTTC. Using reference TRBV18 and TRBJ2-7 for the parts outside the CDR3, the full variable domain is NAGVMQNPRHLVRRRGQEARLRCSPMKGHSHVYWYRQLPEEGLKFMVYLQKENIIDESGMPKERFSAEFPKEGPSILRIQQVVRGDSAAYFCASSPVGARAHEQYFGPGTRLTVT.